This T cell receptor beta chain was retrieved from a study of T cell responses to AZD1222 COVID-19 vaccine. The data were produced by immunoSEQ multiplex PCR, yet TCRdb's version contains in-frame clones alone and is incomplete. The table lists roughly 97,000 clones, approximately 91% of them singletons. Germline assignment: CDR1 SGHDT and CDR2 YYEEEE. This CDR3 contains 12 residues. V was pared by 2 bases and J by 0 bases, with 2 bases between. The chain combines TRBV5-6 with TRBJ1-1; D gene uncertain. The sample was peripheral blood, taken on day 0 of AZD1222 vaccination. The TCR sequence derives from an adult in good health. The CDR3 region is CASSFLNTEAFF. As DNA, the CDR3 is TGTGCCAGCAGCTTTCTGAACACTGAAGCTTTCTTT. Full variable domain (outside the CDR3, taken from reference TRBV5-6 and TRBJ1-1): DAGVTQSPTHLIKTRGQQVTLRCSPKSGHDTVSWYQQALGQGPQFIFQYYEEEERQRGNFPDRFSGHQFPNYSSELNVNALLLGDSALYLCASSFLNTEAFFGQGTRLTVV.